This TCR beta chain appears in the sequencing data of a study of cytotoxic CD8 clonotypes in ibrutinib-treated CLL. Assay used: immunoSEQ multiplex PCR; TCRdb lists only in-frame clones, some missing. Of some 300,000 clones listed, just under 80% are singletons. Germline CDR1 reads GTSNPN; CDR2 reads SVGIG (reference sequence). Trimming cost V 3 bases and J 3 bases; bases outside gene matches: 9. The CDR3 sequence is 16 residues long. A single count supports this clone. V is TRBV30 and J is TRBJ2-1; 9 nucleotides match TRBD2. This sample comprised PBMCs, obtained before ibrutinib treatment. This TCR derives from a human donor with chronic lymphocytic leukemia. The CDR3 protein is CAWRDIAGVIYNEQFF. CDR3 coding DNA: TGTGCCTGGAGGGACATAGCGGGAGTAATCTACAATGAGCAGTTCTTC.